Presented here are 23 T cell receptor beta chains from one specimen sequenced in a study of Graves' ophthalmopathy and Graves' hyperthyroidism. Amplification of the TCR beta CDR3 regions used RNA transcripts (as template). First-round RT-PCR used HTBI primers; second-round multiplex PCR followed. TCRdb independently ran MiXCR on the multiplex PCR reads; one entry per CDR3 protein. Among about half a million distinct CDR3 sequences listed, roughly 14% were seen once. The specimen sequenced was blood. The receptors derive from a woman in her 30s with Graves' ophthalmopathy.

In its sample, this clonotype was seen many times. The chain couples TRBV20-1 to TRBJ2-5, with D perhaps given as TRBD1 or TRBD2 (5 bases each). CDR1 is DFQATT and CDR2 is SNEGSKA in the germline V gene (reference sequence). The CDR3 sequence is 12 residues long. V lost 5 bases to trimming and J lost 5 bases, with 12 bases between them. CDR3 residues: CSAADWDETQYF. CDR3 in DNA: TGCAGTGCTGCCGACTGGGACGAGACCCAGTACTTC.

This clonotype was seen at least ten times. This chain joins TRBV30 and TRBJ2-5; D may be TRBD2 (5 bases). Germline lookup yields CDR1 GTSNPN and CDR2 SVGIG (reference sequence). The CDR3 covers 16 residues. Trimming removed 2 bases at V and 2 bases at J, with 18 bases between. This CDR3 reads CAWSTSYGILQETQYF. In DNA form, the CDR3 reads TGTGCCTGGAGTACGTCTTACGGGATACTACAAGAGACCCAGTACTTC.

The table lists this clonotype with a few counts. The chain has TRBV7-2 and TRBJ2-5; D is perhaps TRBD1 (6 bases). Trimming removed 3 bases at V and 2 bases at J, with 16 bases between. CDR3 length: 16 residues. CDR1 and CDR2 (germline): SGHTA, FQGNSA. The CDR3: CASSLFVWTEQETQYF. As DNA, the CDR3 is TGTGCCAGCAGCTTGTTCGTATGGACAGAGCAAGAGACCCAGTACTTC. Complete variable domain (other parts from reference TRBV7-2 and TRBJ2-5): GAGVSQSPSNKVTEKGKDVELRCDPISGHTALYWYRQSLGQGLEFLIYFQGNSAPDKSGLPSDRFSAERTGGSVSTLTIQRTQQEDSAVYLCASSLFVWTEQETQYFGPGTRLLVL.

This clonotype has a count of ten or more. This rearrangement joins TRBV15 to TRBJ1-5; 7 nucleotides line up with TRBD1. Germline V lookup: CDR1 LNHNV, CDR2 YYDKDF (reference sequence). V gave up 1 base and J gave up 3 bases; unmatched junction bases: 12. CDR3 length: 18 amino acids. CDR3 protein: CATSRGLPRTGLNQPQHF. Here the CDR3 DNA reads TGTGCCACCAGCAGAGGACTTCCAAGGACAGGACTCAATCAGCCCCAGCATTTT.

The chain combines TRBV6-2 or TRBV6-3 with TRBJ2-5; D call uncertain. The V gene's germline CDR1 is MNHEY and CDR2 SVGEGT. This CDR3 is built from 12 residues. V was shortened by 7 bases and J by 1 base, with 7 bases between the two germline ends. CDR3 in amino acids: CASKERQETQYF. The CDR3 nucleotides are TGTGCCAGCAAAGAGCGCCAAGAGACCCAGTACTTC.

The sample holds many counts of this clonotype. The chain carries TRBV12-3 or TRBV12-4 and TRBJ2-5; 8 bases map to TRBD1. The length of the CDR3 is 15 residues. Losses at the gene ends were 5 bases for V and 2 bases for J; bases not matched to a gene: 7. CDR3 nucleotides: TGTGCCAGCAGTCGCGACAGGGGCCTACAAGAGACCCAGTACTTC. Its protein product is CASSRDRGLQETQYF.

On this clonotype itself: A much larger clone differs by one base, so this may be a read error. The chain carries TRBV7-8 and TRBJ1-5; 8 positions match TRBD1. Germline V gives CDR1 SGHVS, CDR2 FQNEAQ. The J segment lost 4 bases and the V segment lost 8 bases, leaving 7 bases of the junction unmatched. The CDR3 is 14 amino acids. CDR3 amino acids: CASCSDRANQPQHF. The CDR3 DNA sequence: TGTGCCAGCTGCTCGGACAGGGCAAATCAGCCCCAGCATTTT.

In this sample, this clonotype turned up many times. V gene TRBV28 combines with J gene TRBJ1-1; no definite D call. This CDR3 contains 13 residues. Germline CDR1 and CDR2: MDHEN and SYDVKM. The germline V and J ends were trimmed by 5 bases and 5 bases, with 12 bases remaining between them. CDR3 sequence: CASSPTVVTEAFF. CDR3 DNA: TGTGCCAGCAGTCCAACGGTAGTTACTGAAGCTTTCTTT.

This clonotype was seen many times. V and J are TRBV24-1 and TRBJ1-1; the match to TRBD1 covers 7 bases. Trimming removed 7 bases from V and 0 bases from J; junction bases left unmatched: 7. Germline loops: CDR1 KGHDR, CDR2 SFDVKD. This CDR3 comprises 15 residues. CDR3 residues: CATSRPGQMNTEAFF. The DNA for the CDR3 is TGTGCCACCAGCCGCCCGGGACAGATGAACACTGAAGCTTTCTTT.

J is TRBJ1-1 and V is TRBV3-1; no reliable D call. The V end was cut by 4 bases, the J end by 3 bases, with 15 bases between. The germline V gene encodes CDR1 LGHDT and CDR2 YNNKEL (reference sequence). This CDR3 has 15 residues. The CDR3 protein is CASSRISPTDTEAFF. In DNA form, the CDR3 reads TGTGCCAGCAGCCGAATTAGTCCAACTGACACTGAAGCTTTCTTT.

This chain links TRBV5-1 with TRBJ2-3, with 7 bases fitting TRBD2. CDR3 length: 14 amino acids. Germline CDR1 is SGHRS and CDR2 is YFSETQ. V gave up 4 bases and J gave up 9 bases; unmatched junction bases: 11. The DNA for the CDR3 is TGCGCCAGCAGCCCCTCTGGCGGGAGACAGACGCAGTATTTT. Translation gives CASSPSGGRQTQYF.

Details on this clonotype: A read error may produce the germline difference seen at one junction end. The chain is built from TRBV20-1 and TRBJ2-4; TRBD2 aligns across 12 bases. There are 18 residues in the CDR3. Germline CDR1 reads DFQATT; CDR2 reads SNEGSKA (reference sequence). The CDR3 loop is CSAPSRSSGRGSKDIKYF. In DNA form, the CDR3 reads TGCAGTGCTCCGTCTCGATCTAGCGGGAGGGGGTCCAAAGACATTAAGTACTTC.

In its sample, this clonotype was seen many times. V is TRBV6-6 and J is TRBJ1-6; D might be TRBD1 (5 bases). The germline V gene encodes CDR1 MNHNY and CDR2 SVGAGI (reference sequence). The CDR3 has 16 residues. Trimming pared 0 bases from V and 9 bases from J, leaving 15 bases between. The CDR3, as DNA: TGTGCCAGCAGTTACTCGACGTCGGCAGGGAGTTCACCCCTCCACTTT. This gives the protein CASSYSTSAGSSPLHF.

This clonotype showed up just a few times. This may be a read error: a much more frequent sequence differs by one nucleotide. This chain joins TRBV2 and TRBJ2-2; the D is unclear. The CDR3 extends over 13 amino acids. V lost 5 bases and J lost 1, with 5 bases in between. Germline CDR1 reads SNHLY; CDR2 reads FYNNEI. The CDR3 spells CASSYKNTGELFF. CDR3 sequence (DNA): TGTGCCAGCAGTTACAAGAACACCGGGGAGCTGTTTTTT. The variable domain in full, completed from reference TRBV2 and TRBJ2-2, reads EPEVTQTPSHQVTQMGQEVILRCVPISNHLYFYWYRQILGQKVEFLVSFYNNEISEKSEIFDDQFSVERPDGSNFTLKIRSTKLEDSAMYFCASSYKNTGELFFGEGSRLTVL.

In regard to this clonotype: This sequence may be a read error, since a much larger clone differs from it by one base. V is TRBV11-2 and J is TRBJ2-2; 11 bases are shared with TRBD1. The CDR3 consists of 14 residues. Germline-derived CDR1 and CDR2 are SGHAT and FQNNGV. The CDR3 here is CASSRTGGTGELSF. As DNA, the CDR3 is TGTGCCAGCAGCCGGACAGGGGGCACCGGGGAGCTGTCTTTT.

This clonotype showed up many times. The gene calls are TRBV6-5 and TRBJ1-1; no definite D call. Germline V gene lookup returns CDR1 MNHEY and CDR2 SVGAGI. The CDR3 has 16 residues. The V gene lost 2 bases and the J gene lost 0 bases, with 13 bases spanning the gap. DNA for the CDR3: TGTGCCAGCAGTTACGAGGCAGGCGGCTTGAACACTGAAGCTTTCTTT. Encoded protein: CASSYEAGGLNTEAFF.

This clonotype has at least ten counts. The V gene is TRBV12-3 or TRBV12-4, the J gene TRBJ2-2, with D perhaps TRBD1 (6 bases). The ends were cut back, 1 base at V and 4 bases at J, with 10 bases in the middle. The CDR3 extends over 15 amino acids. CDR3 in amino acids: CASSLDRASTGELFF. Here the CDR3 DNA reads TGTGCCAGCAGTTTAGACAGGGCCTCCACCGGGGAGCTGTTTTTT.

V is TRBV2 and J is TRBJ1-2; D is uncertain. Germline loops: CDR1 SNHLY, CDR2 FYNNEI. The CDR3 runs to 13 residues. Trimming left V 2 bases short and J 4 bases short, with 8 bases between. The CDR3 sequence is CASSESVSYGYTF. For the CDR3, the DNA is TGTGCCAGCAGTGAAAGTGTCAGCTATGGCTACACCTTC.

This clonotype was counted many times. The chain is built from TRBV19 and TRBJ1-3; the D is unclear. Germline assignment: CDR1 LNHDA and CDR2 SQIVND (reference sequence). The CDR3 is 12 residues long. The V end lost 10 bases, the J end lost 2 bases, and 9 bases lay between the germline ends. This chain's CDR3 is CATRTTGNTIYF. The CDR3 bases are TGTGCCACCCGGACTACTGGAAACACCATATATTTT.

At least ten counts were recorded for this clonotype. The chain has TRBV27 and TRBJ2-7, with a weak D call TRBD2 (6 bases). The length of the CDR3 is 12 residues. The V and J ends lost 8 bases and 7 bases respectively, with 15 bases between them. Germline CDR1 and CDR2: MNHEY and SMNVEV (reference sequence). This CDR3 is CASGVGTPEQYF. CDR3 coding DNA: TGTGCCAGCGGCGTCGGGACTCCTGAGCAGTACTTC.

The chain combines TRBV7-2 with TRBJ1-2; maybe TRBD1 (5 bases). This CDR3 has 15 amino acids. V was cut by 0 bases and J by 4 bases, with 12 bases left in between. Germline V gives CDR1 SGHTA, CDR2 FQGNSA. CDR3 coding DNA: TGTGCCAGCAGCTTAGCCAGACAGAGTTTCTATGGCTACACCTTC. Translating it yields CASSLARQSFYGYTF.

This clonotype was counted ten times or more. The J gene is TRBJ2-2, the V gene TRBV29-1; D not resolved. This CDR3 has 13 amino acids. Germline lookup yields CDR1 SQVTM and CDR2 ANQGSEA. Between the trimmed V and J ends, which lost 3 bases and 2 bases, there was a span of 7 bases. CDR3 coding DNA: TGCAGCGTTGAGCGGAGTAACACCGGGGAGCTGTTTTTT. Translating gives CSVERSNTGELFF.

This clonotype was seen repeatedly, ten times or more. This chain connects TRBV12-3 or TRBV12-4 to TRBJ2-5; possible D gene TRBD1, 6 bases. The CDR3 sequence is 14 residues long. Trimming shortened V by 5 bases and J by 5 bases, and 15 bases separated the two germline ends. CDR3 sequence (DNA): TGTGCCAGCAGTCCTGGGGGCCTGAGGGAGACCCAGTACTTC. Amino acids: CASSPGGLRETQYF.